Shown below are 7 T cell receptor beta chains from a single sample sequenced in a study of T cells in Graves' hyperthyroidism and ophthalmopathy. Authors of the study amplified TCR beta CDR3 regions from RNA transcripts. The study used the HTBI primer set for a first-round RT-PCR of the TCR CDR3. TCRdb re-derived calls from the multiplex PCR reads in MiXCR, one entry per CDR3 protein. The sample has a few hundred thousand distinct CDR3 sequences, less than 15% seen once. The sequencing input was blood. The receptors stem from a woman in her 40s with Graves' hyperthyroidism that later progressed to Graves' ophthalmopathy.

This clonotype was observed at least ten times. The rearrangement links TRBV15 to TRBJ1-2; 11 positions match TRBD1. The CDR3 has 17 amino acids. CDR1 is LNHNV and CDR2 is YYDKDF in the germline V gene (reference sequence). With 0 bases clipped from V and 6 bases from J, the junction kept 9 bases outside the gene matches. Here the CDR3 reads CATSRDLRTGGEDGYTF. For the CDR3, the DNA is TGTGCCACCAGCAGAGATCTCAGGACAGGGGGCGAAGATGGCTACACCTTC.

At least ten counts were recorded for this clonotype. J is TRBJ2-7 and V is TRBV12-3 or TRBV12-4; maybe TRBD2 (6 bases). This CDR3 comprises 12 residues. Trimming cost V 6 bases and J 6 bases, with 12 bases left between them. CDR3 loop: CASRVTGGEQYF. CDR3 DNA: TGTGCCAGCAGGGTTACCGGGGGCGAGCAGTACTTC.

The chain uses TRBV27 and TRBJ2-5; 8 bases fit TRBD1. V dropped 8 bases and J dropped 2; count of bases not matched to a gene: 19. The CDR3 has 18 amino acids. Germline CDR1 and CDR2: MNHEY and SMNVEV (reference sequence). This CDR3 reads CASHKSPTGDAGQETQYF. DNA of the CDR3: TGTGCCAGCCATAAAAGTCCGACAGGGGACGCCGGGCAAGAGACCCAGTACTTC.

This clonotype was observed at least ten times. The V call is TRBV27, the J call TRBJ2-2, with D uncertain. The germline gives CDR1 MNHEY, CDR2 SMNVEV (reference sequence). The CDR3 loop spans 14 amino acids. Trimming removed 3 bases from V and 7 bases from J, with 12 bases in between. CDR3: CASSFLTSGGELFF. CDR3 bases: TGTGCCAGCAGTTTCTTGACGTCTGGCGGGGAGCTGTTTTTT.

This clonotype has a count of ten or more. V and J are TRBV10-3 and TRBJ2-7, with 12 positions matching TRBD2. V shed 10 bases, J shed 4 bases, and the junction held 5 bases outside the gene matches. This CDR3 is built from 13 residues. The germline gives CDR1 ENHRY, CDR2 SYGVKD. This CDR3 is CATRTSGAYEQYF. The DNA for the CDR3 is TGTGCCACCAGGACTAGCGGGGCTTACGAGCAGTACTTC.

This chain joins TRBV20-1 and TRBJ1-6; D possibly corresponds to TRBD1 (5 bases). Trimming removed 3 bases at V and 8 bases at J, with 14 bases between. CDR1 and CDR2 (germline): DFQATT, SNEGSKA (reference sequence). This CDR3 spans 14 amino acids. The CDR3 region is CSARIRGRDSPLHF. The CDR3 DNA reads TGCAGTGCTAGGATCCGGGGGAGGGATTCACCCCTCCACTTT.

The table lists this clonotype with many counts. The rearrangement links TRBV12-3 or TRBV12-4 to TRBJ2-7, with D unclear. The CDR3 extends over 12 amino acids. The ends were cut back, 8 bases at V and 3 bases at J, with 11 bases in the middle. CDR3: CASSGLNYEQYF. The CDR3 DNA reads as TGTGCCAGCTCAGGTCTGAACTACGAGCAGTACTTC.